Each of the 4 T cell receptor beta chains below was sequenced from the same sample in a study of blood T cells in healthy people across ages. Next came a second PCR, run for roughly 6 to 11 cycles, which used a sample-barcoded 5' primer along with a J-beta primer mix. TCRdb used MiXCR to reprocess the 5' RACE reads, holding one entry per CDR3 protein. The sample lists approximately 1.5 million distinct CDR3 sequences, roughly two fifths occurring once. The material sequenced was blood. All receptors derive from a woman aged 18-30 years in good health.

The chain couples TRBV3-1 to TRBJ2-7; D may be TRBD1 or TRBD2 (5 bases each). V shed 0 bases and J shed 6 bases, with 24 bases lying between them. Per the germline V gene, CDR1 is LGHDT and CDR2 is YNNKEL (reference sequence). CDR3 size: 18 residues. The CDR3 spells CASSQDEAPEEWGCEQYF. The CDR3 coding sequence is TGTGCCAGCAGCCAAGATGAGGCACCGGAGGAATGGGGCTGCGAGCAGTACTTC.

V and J are TRBV20-1 and TRBJ1-2; D gene uncertain. V lost 5 bases and J lost 3, with 16 bases in between. CDR1 is DFQATT, CDR2 SNEGSKA, per germline (reference sequence). This CDR3 has 14 residues. CDR3 loop: CSALGGLRYYGYTF. The CDR3 DNA is TGCAGTGCTCTAGGCGGGTTAAGATACTATGGCTACACCTTC.

The chain recombines TRBV4-3 with TRBJ1-2; 7 positions match TRBD1. The germline V gene has CDR1 LGHNA and CDR2 YSLEER. The ends lost 3 bases at V and 7 bases at J; junction bases unmatched: 14. The CDR3 runs to 16 residues. DNA for the CDR3: TGCGCCAGCAGCCAGGGCTTAAACAGGGGAAGGTCTGGCTACACCTTC. Its translation is CASSQGLNRGRSGYTF.

This clonotype was seen more than once but under ten times. The chain recombines TRBV7-2 with TRBJ2-5, with D possibly matching TRBD1 (5 bases). TRBJ2-7 matches the DNA end more closely, so the J call is doubtful. The CDR3 runs to 15 residues. Germline lookup yields CDR1 SGHTA and CDR2 FQGNSA. CDR3 residues: CASSLELSGQGEQYF. The CDR3 nucleotides read TGTGCCAGCAGCTTAGAATTGTCCGGGCAGGGCGAGCAGTACTTC.